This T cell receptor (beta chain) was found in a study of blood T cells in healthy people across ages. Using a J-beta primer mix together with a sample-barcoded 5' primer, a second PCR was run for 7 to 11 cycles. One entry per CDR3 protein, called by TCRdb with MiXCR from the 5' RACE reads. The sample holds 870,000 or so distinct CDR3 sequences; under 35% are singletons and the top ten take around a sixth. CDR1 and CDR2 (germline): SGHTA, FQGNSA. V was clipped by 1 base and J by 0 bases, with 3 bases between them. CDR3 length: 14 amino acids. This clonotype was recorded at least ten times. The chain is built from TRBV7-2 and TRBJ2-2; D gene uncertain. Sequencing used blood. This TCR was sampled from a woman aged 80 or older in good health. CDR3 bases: TGTGCCAGCAGCTTAGTGGCGAACACCGGGGAGCTGTTTTTT. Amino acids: CASSLVANTGELFF.